The 5 T cell receptor beta chains below were found in one sample sequenced in a study of blood T cell repertoires in COVID-19. Assay: immunoSEQ multiplex PCR; the TCRdb copy retains only in-frame clones and omits some. The sample lists around 100,000 clones, more than 75% seen once, with 2.5% to 3.5% in the top ten. Source material: peripheral blood. These receptor sequences come from a middle-aged man with active or convalescent COVID-19.

The chain uses TRBV9 and TRBJ2-5; 10 bases match TRBD1. CDR1 is SGDLS, CDR2 YYNGEE, per germline. Trimming removed 3 bases from V and 5 bases from J; junction bases left unmatched: 10. The CDR3 length is 16 residues. For the CDR3, the DNA is TGTGCCAGCAGCGGTGGACAGGGGGGCAGCGGGGAGACCCAGTACTTC. It yields the protein CASSGGQGGSGETQYF.

CDR3 amino acids: CASSLPGNEKLFF. Here the CDR3 DNA reads TGTGCCAGCAGCCTTCCGGGGAATGAAAAACTGTTTTTT. The V gene is TRBV28, the J gene TRBJ1-4; D gene uncertain. CDR1 is MDHEN and CDR2 is SYDVKM in the germline V gene. The CDR3 totals 13 residues. V lost 6 bases and J lost 5, with 10 bases in between.

The chain joins TRBV15 to TRBJ2-1; D remains ambiguous. CDR1 and CDR2 from the germline V gene are LNHNV and YYDKDF (reference sequence). Trimming pared 4 bases from V and 8 bases from J, leaving 12 bases between. The CDR3 covers 13 residues. Here the CDR3 DNA reads TGTGCCACCAGCAAATTAACCGGGTATGAGCAGTTCTTC. Protein: CATSKLTGYEQFF.

The genes are TRBV28 and TRBJ1-2; TRBD1 might be the D (5 bases). V was pared by 2 bases and J by 2 bases, with 12 bases between. Germline-derived CDR1 and CDR2 are MDHEN and SYDVKM. CDR3 length: 15 amino acids. This chain's CDR3 is CASSLRRDANYGYTF. CDR3 sequence (DNA): TGTGCCAGCAGTTTAAGGCGGGACGCAAACTATGGCTACACCTTC.

The chain combines TRBV11-2 with TRBJ2-7; the D gene is possibly TRBD1 (5 bases). Trimming removed 3 bases from V and 6 bases from J, with 9 bases in between. The CDR3 spans 12 residues. Germline V gene data show CDR1 as SGHAT and CDR2 as FQNNGV. CDR3 DNA sequence: TGTGCCAGCAGCTTTGACAGTGCCGAGCAGTACTTC. Protein product: CASSFDSAEQYF. The full variable domain, its missing parts supplied by reference TRBV11-2 and TRBJ2-7, is EAGVAQSPRYKIIEKRQSVAFWCNPISGHATLYWYQQILGQGPKLLIQFQNNGVVDDSQLPKDRFSAERLKGVDSTLKIQPAKLEDSAVYLCASSFDSAEQYFGPGTRLTVT.